The clone carrying this T cell receptor beta chain was seen repeatedly, ten times or more. What it binds is unknown. Each CDR3 protein is one row after TCRdb ran MiXCR on the 5' RACE reads. Of approximately 240,000 distinct CDR3 sequences in the sample, about 10% were seen once. This CDR3 is built from 11 residues. V lost 5 bases and J 12 bases, leaving 14 bases between the germline ends. Germline CDR1 GTSNPN, CDR2 SVGIG (reference sequence). The source of the sample is a study of CD8 T cells in ankylosing spondylitis. Study results and caveats: Ankylosing spondylitis blood seemed to carry a telltale TCR beta motif made of fewer than ten highly homologous variants.

This rearrangement joins TRBV30 to TRBJ2-1; D possibly corresponds to TRBD1 (5 bases). The sample comprised blood, either unsorted or a sorted T cell fraction (not recorded which). This TCR derives from a male donor with ankylosing spondylitis or in good health (not recorded which). The CDR3 nucleotides read TGTGCCTGGGATAGGGGAAGGGGGCAGTTCTTC. Its protein product is CAWDRGRGQFF.